This T cell receptor (beta chain) comes out of a study of chemoradiotherapy in HPV16-positive cancers. Sequencing was performed with immunoSEQ multiplex PCR; in TCRdb, only in-frame clones are kept and a portion is missing. The sample carries about 32,000 clones, about 91% recorded once. Germline V CDR1 and CDR2: LGHNA, YNFKEQ. V gave up 4 bases and J gave up 2 bases, with 17 bases separating them. The CDR3 covers 16 residues. The sequence came from a human donor with HPV-associated anogenital cancer. This sequence joins TRBV4-2 and TRBJ2-5; possibly TRBD2 for D (5 bases). This sample comprised blood, obtained from a patient who underwent chemoradiotherapy. CDR3 DNA sequence: TGTGCCAGCAGCCCTAACCGAATCGGGGTTCAAGAGACCCAGTACTTC. Translating it yields CASSPNRIGVQETQYF.